Presented here are 11 T cell receptor beta chains from one specimen sequenced in a study of control samples from healthy donors and cancer patients. Only in-frame clones appear in the TCRdb table, and some are missing; sequencing was by immunoSEQ multiplex PCR. The table records roughly 73,000 clones, 92% of them present only once. What was sequenced was blood. The receptors stem from a woman between 55 and 75 years old in good health.

In nucleotides, the CDR3 is TGTGCCAGCTCACCAGGGGGCGGCTACACCTTC. Amino acid sequence: CASSPGGGYTF. The rearrangement joins TRBV18 to TRBJ1-2; D possibly corresponds to TRBD1 (6 bases). This CDR3 is built from 11 residues. CDR1 and CDR2 (germline): KGHSH, LQKENI. V was pared by 2 bases and J by 8 bases, with 6 bases between.

The chain employs TRBV10-3 and TRBJ1-2, with 11 bases fitting TRBD1. The ends lost 9 bases at V and 4 bases at J; junction bases unmatched: 10. CDR1 ENHRY and CDR2 SYGVKD come from the germline V gene. This CDR3 is 15 amino acids long. The CDR3 loop reads CAINPGQGDGYGYTF. CDR3 nucleotide sequence: TGTGCCATTAATCCGGGACAGGGGGACGGCTATGGCTACACCTTC.

V usage is TRBV5-1 and J usage is TRBJ2-7; 9 positions match TRBD1. Per germline, CDR1 SGHRS and CDR2 YFSETQ. With 4 bases clipped from V and 3 bases from J, the junction kept 5 bases outside the gene matches. CDR3 length equals 14 residues. The CDR3 coding sequence is TGCGCCAGCAGCCTGGAGACAGGGGGCTACGAGCAGTACTTC. Translated: CASSLETGGYEQYF.

The gene calls are TRBV28 and TRBJ1-5; TRBD1 matches 8 bases. The CDR3 contains 15 residues. Germline CDR1 and CDR2: MDHEN and SYDVKM. The V gene end was trimmed by 1 base and the J gene end by 7 bases; junction bases not matched to a gene: 6. CDR3 loop: CASSLSDRALQPQHF. The CDR3 region has the DNA TGTGCCAGCAGTTTATCGGACAGGGCCCTACAGCCCCAGCATTTT.

The chain is built from TRBV10-3 and TRBJ1-4; D is possibly TRBD1 (5 bases). Trimming pared 0 bases from V and 5 bases from J, leaving 10 bases between. The CDR3 sequence is 15 residues long. Per germline, CDR1 ENHRY and CDR2 SYGVKD. This CDR3 reads CAISESGPGNEKLFF. CDR3 DNA sequence: TGTGCCATCAGTGAGTCGGGACCAGGGAATGAAAAACTGTTTTTT.

The CDR3 protein is CASSASGGANQPQHF. CDR3 sequence (DNA): TGTGCCAGCAGCGCATCAGGAGGGGCCAATCAGCCCCAGCATTTT. The rearrangement links TRBV9 to TRBJ1-5, with D maybe TRBD1 (5 bases). The V gene's germline CDR1 is SGDLS and CDR2 YYNGEE. V was cut by 3 bases and J by 3 bases, with 13 bases left in between. This CDR3 is built from 15 residues.

This chain joins TRBV7-8 and TRBJ2-5; 7 bases match TRBD1. V lost 7 bases, J lost 4 bases, and 15 bases stayed unmatched. The CDR3 is 16 amino acids. The germline gives CDR1 SGHVS, CDR2 FQNEAQ. The CDR3 coding sequence is TGTGCCAGCACCGAAGCTAGGCAGGGACAGAGAGAGACCCAGTACTTC. Protein sequence: CASTEARQGQRETQYF.

As DNA, the CDR3 is TGTGCCAGTAGTATATGGCAGCAACGCGGCAATCAGCCCCAGCATTTT. Its translation is CASSIWQQRGNQPQHF. The chain links TRBV19 to TRBJ1-5; D not resolved. The CDR3 covers 16 residues. Per the germline V gene, CDR1 is LNHDA and CDR2 is SQIVND (reference sequence). Trimming shortened V by 2 bases and J by 2 bases, and 13 bases separated the two germline ends.

In this sample, this clone turned up a few times. The chain recombines TRBV3-1 (or the pseudogene TRBV3-2) with TRBJ1-3; D unresolved. Deletions cut 0 bases from V and 2 bases from J, with 8 bases between. Germline V gene lookup returns CDR1 LGHDT and CDR2 YNNKEL (reference sequence). The length of the CDR3 is 15 residues. CDR3 DNA: TGTGCCAGCAGCCAAGACCTGGGAACTGGAAACACCATATATTTT. Residues: CASSQDLGTGNTIYF.

The chain employs TRBV5-1 and TRBJ1-6; D might be TRBD1 (6 bases). The length of the CDR3 is 16 residues. CDR1 and CDR2 (germline): SGHRS, YFSETQ. Trimming pared 2 bases from V and 4 bases from J, leaving 13 bases between. The CDR3 region has the DNA TGCGCCAGCAGCTTAACAGGGACTAAATATAATTCACCCCTCCACTTT. Amino acids: CASSLTGTKYNSPLHF.

This clone appeared a few times. The chain employs TRBV2 and TRBJ2-7; 7 bases are a match to TRBD1. The CDR3 is made up of 14 amino acids. The germline gives CDR1 SNHLY, CDR2 FYNNEI. Germline trimming cut 7 bases from V and 0 bases from J; bases unmatched to any gene: 6. Written as DNA, the CDR3 is TGTGCCAGCAAGACAGGGACCTCCTCCTACGAGCAGTACTTC. Translating gives CASKTGTSSYEQYF.